Listed here are 29 T cell receptor beta chains from one sample, sequenced in a study of CD8 T cells in ankylosing spondylitis. MiXCR, run by TCRdb on the 5' RACE reads, gives a single entry per CDR3 protein. In the table there are tens of thousands of distinct CDR3 sequences, approximately 10% of which are singletons. Material for sequencing was blood, either unsorted or a sorted T cell fraction (not recorded which). The receptor set was obtained from a male donor with ankylosing spondylitis or in good health (not recorded which).

This clonotype was picked up many times. The chain combines TRBV5-1 with TRBJ1-6, with D uncertain. Trimming removed 0 bases from V and 7 bases from J, with 14 bases in between. Per the germline V gene, CDR1 is SGHRS and CDR2 is YFSETQ. The CDR3 has 16 amino acids. CDR3 residues: CASSLAGSSVNSPLHF. The CDR3 nucleotides read TGCGCCAGCAGCTTGGCGGGCAGTTCCGTCAATTCACCCCTCCACTTT.

The chain employs TRBV18 and TRBJ1-1; D is undetermined. Germline lookup yields CDR1 KGHSH and CDR2 LQKENI. The CDR3 totals 17 residues. V was pared by 0 bases and J by 0 bases, with 14 bases between. The CDR3 is CASSPPAVGGMNTEAFF. The CDR3 bases are TGTGCCAGCTCACCACCGGCCGTAGGCGGCATGAACACTGAAGCTTTCTTT.

This chain links TRBV12-3 or TRBV12-4 with TRBJ1-5, with 8 bases lining up with TRBD1. This CDR3 has 14 amino acids. V gave up 6 bases and J gave up 7 bases; unmatched junction bases: 8. CDR3 nucleotide sequence: TGTGCCAGCAGAGCCCCGGACAGGGACCAGCCCCAGCATTTT. Translating gives CASRAPDRDQPQHF.

V gene TRBV15 combines with J gene TRBJ2-7; 8 nucleotides agree with TRBD1. Trimming at V came to 2 bases and at J to 1 base, leaving 19 bases not matched to a gene. This CDR3 is 20 amino acids long. Germline V CDR1 and CDR2: LNHNV, YYDKDF (reference sequence). Written as DNA, the CDR3 is TGTGCCACCAGCAGATCAACGCCCGGGACAGGAGTTGTAGTGTCCTACGAGCAGTACTTC. Protein product: CATSRSTPGTGVVVSYEQYF.

The chain combines TRBV19 with TRBJ1-6; 7 bases are a match to TRBD1. The V gene end was trimmed by 5 bases and the J gene end by 8 bases; junction bases not matched to a gene: 12. CDR1 and CDR2 from the germline V gene are LNHDA and SQIVND (reference sequence). The CDR3 extends over 16 amino acids. CDR3 nucleotides: TGTGCCAGTAGTCGACAGGGTGGACTAAGGGATTCACCCCTCCACTTT. It encodes CASSRQGGLRDSPLHF.

This clonotype was counted at least ten times. The chain combines TRBV5-5 with TRBJ2-1; 8 bases match TRBD2. Unmatched junction bases numbered 13, after V lost 0 bases and J lost 5 bases. The CDR3 length is 18 residues. Germline V lookup: CDR1 SGHKS, CDR2 YYEKEE (reference sequence). The CDR3 bases are TGTGCCAGCAGCTTGGGGACTCACGGGGGGGCCGGGGACAATGAGCAGTTCTTC. Encoded protein: CASSLGTHGGAGDNEQFF.

The table lists this clonotype with many counts. The chain couples TRBV12-3 or TRBV12-4 to TRBJ2-7; 9 positions agree with TRBD2. V shed 4 bases and J 7 bases; nucleotides not matched to a gene: 8. The length of the CDR3 is 14 residues. The CDR3 nucleotides read TGTGCCAGCAGTTCCGCGGGGGGGCGTTTGGAGCAGTACTTC. It encodes CASSSAGGRLEQYF.

The table lists this clonotype with many counts. The chain joins TRBV12-3 or TRBV12-4 to TRBJ1-1; D unclear. V dropped 2 bases and J dropped 0 bases, with 4 bases sitting between them. The CDR3 is made up of 13 amino acids. CDR3 region: CASSLQMNTEAFF. The CDR3 nucleotides read TGTGCCAGCAGTTTACAGATGAACACTGAAGCTTTCTTT.

At least ten counts were recorded for this clonotype. This chain connects TRBV5-1 to TRBJ2-1, with unresolved D. The CDR3 totals 14 residues. Germline V gene lookup returns CDR1 SGHRS and CDR2 YFSETQ. The V end was cut by 4 bases, the J end by 6 bases, with 14 bases between. The CDR3: CASSLTRSSNEQFF. For the CDR3, the DNA is TGCGCCAGCAGCCTTACGCGGAGCTCCAATGAGCAGTTCTTC.

CDR3 nucleotides: TGTGCCAGCAGCTTAGCGGTCGGGGGGTCAGGCTCCTACAATGAGCAGTTCTTC. Protein: CASSLAVGGSGSYNEQFF. This chain joins TRBV7-8 and TRBJ2-1, with 7 bases that match TRBD2. CDR3 length equals 18 residues. V trimming: 0 bases; J trimming: 0 bases; junction bases outside the gene matches: 8. Per the germline V gene, CDR1 is SGHVS and CDR2 is FQNEAQ.

This clonotype was observed at least ten times. This chain links TRBV12-3 or TRBV12-4 with TRBJ2-3; TRBD1 agrees at 8 bases. The CDR3 has 16 residues. V lost 3 bases and J lost 0; bases outside the gene matches: 5. The CDR3 sequence: CASSLGQATSTDTQYF. The CDR3 nucleotides are TGTGCCAGCAGTTTGGGACAGGCCACTAGCACAGATACGCAGTATTTT.

This clonotype showed up many times. V is TRBV28 and J is TRBJ2-7, with D maybe TRBD2 (6 bases). Trimming pared 6 bases from V and 0 bases from J, leaving 15 bases between. This CDR3 is 15 amino acids long. Germline V gives CDR1 MDHEN, CDR2 SYDVKM. In nucleotides, the CDR3 is TGTGCCAGCAGACCCGGGCTGGGAGGCTCCTACGAGCAGTACTTC. This sequence encodes CASRPGLGGSYEQYF.

Many counts were recorded for this clonotype. This sequence joins TRBV5-1 and TRBJ2-1, with TRBD2 matching 12 bases. The CDR3 is 16 amino acids. Trimming cost V 4 bases and J 2 bases; bases outside gene matches: 4. From germline, CDR1 is SGHRS and CDR2 YFSETQ. CDR3 loop: CASSPGLAGTYNEQFF. CDR3 coding DNA: TGCGCCAGCAGCCCTGGACTAGCGGGGACCTACAATGAGCAGTTCTTC.

By its share, this clonotype is medium-sized. The gene calls are TRBV6-4 and TRBJ1-2; D not certain. CDR3 length: 13 residues. Germline V lookup: CDR1 MRHNA, CDR2 SNTAGT. The V end lost 5 bases, the J end lost 2 bases, and 9 bases lay between the germline ends. The CDR3 DNA follows: TGTGCCAGCAGTCTCGGGCGCAACTATGGCTACACCTTC. Translating it yields CASSLGRNYGYTF.

This clonotype came up many times. V gene TRBV7-8 combines with J gene TRBJ2-1; 10 positions match TRBD2. Germline V gives CDR1 SGHVS, CDR2 FQNEAQ. V dropped 6 bases and J dropped 0; count of bases not matched to a gene: 2. The length of the CDR3 is 15 residues. CDR3 in amino acids: CASRPSGSSYNEQFF. The CDR3 DNA reads TGTGCCAGCAGACCTAGCGGGAGCTCCTACAATGAGCAGTTCTTC.

This clonotype was counted ten times or more. The V gene is TRBV7-8, the J gene TRBJ2-7; unclear D gene. Deletions cut 1 base from V and 2 bases from J, with 15 bases between. Per the germline V gene, CDR1 is SGHVS and CDR2 is FQNEAQ. This CDR3 is built from 16 residues. The CDR3 region has the DNA TGTGCCAGCAGCTTAGAAGGCTGGGGTCTCCCCTACGAGCAGTACTTC. Translating it yields CASSLEGWGLPYEQYF.

This clonotype occurred a few times. The CDR3 nucleotides are TGTGCCAGCAGCTTGGGGGGGGTTGTTCCCCAGCATTTT. It translates to CASSLGGVVPQHF. The chain carries TRBV7-2 and TRBJ1-5; tentatively, D is TRBD1 (5 bases). The CDR3 length is 13 residues. V lost 3 bases, J lost 10 bases, and 13 bases lay in between. Germline assignment: CDR1 SGHTA and CDR2 FQGNSA.

In its sample, this clonotype was seen many times. V and J are TRBV5-1 and TRBJ1-2, with 7 bases identical to TRBD1. Germline assignment: CDR1 SGHRS and CDR2 YFSETQ. V was clipped by 3 bases and J by 3 bases; unmatched bases: 14. This CDR3 is built from 17 residues. CDR3: CASSSSRSGQPYYGYTF. The CDR3 nucleotides are TGCGCCAGCAGCTCCTCCCGGTCGGGACAGCCCTACTATGGCTACACCTTC.

At least ten counts were recorded for this clonotype. V and J are TRBV7-2 and TRBJ2-2, with a possible D match to TRBD1 (6 bases). The CDR3 has 15 amino acids. The germline V and J ends were trimmed by 5 bases and 1 base, with 11 bases remaining between them. Germline CDR1 SGHTA, CDR2 FQGNSA. The CDR3 DNA reads as TGTGCCAGCAGCCGATACAGGGTGAACACCGGGGAGCTGTTTTTT. Its protein is CASSRYRVNTGELFF.

At least ten counts were recorded for this clonotype. This chain links TRBV5-6 with TRBJ2-2; no clear D gene. From germline, CDR1 is SGHDT and CDR2 YYEEEE. The CDR3 covers 18 residues. The V end was cut by 2 bases, the J end by 4 bases, with 21 bases between. The CDR3 DNA sequence: TGTGCCAGCAGCTTCGCCCACTCCGGTTCAGGACCCACCGGGGAGCTGTTTTTT. Translating gives CASSFAHSGSGPTGELFF.

The chain carries TRBV7-9 and TRBJ1-5; D gene ambiguous. Germline CDR1 reads SEHNR; CDR2 reads FQNEAQ (reference sequence). This CDR3 spans 13 amino acids. V dropped 8 bases and J dropped 1 base, with 9 bases sitting between them. The CDR3 loop reads CASGGLSNQPQHF. DNA for the CDR3: TGTGCCAGCGGAGGGCTGAGCAATCAGCCCCAGCATTTT.

This clonotype showed up just a few times. DNA of the CDR3: TGCGCCAGCAGCTTAGACCGGGCCGACAATGAGCAGTTCTTC. This gives the protein CASSLDRADNEQFF. The chain joins TRBV5-1 to TRBJ2-1; D remains unclear. This CDR3 is built from 14 residues. Trimming took 2 bases from V and 5 from J, leaving 11 bases between them. CDR1 is SGHRS and CDR2 is YFSETQ in the germline V gene.

This clonotype was seen many times. The CDR3 loop reads CASTSGLWNSPLHF. In nucleotides, the CDR3 is TGTGCCAGCACCTCGGGACTTTGGAATTCACCCCTCCACTTT. V gene TRBV28 combines with J gene TRBJ1-6; D possibly corresponds to TRBD1 (5 bases). V lost 7 bases, J lost 7 bases, and 14 bases lay in between. This CDR3 has 14 amino acids. Germline V CDR1 and CDR2: MDHEN, SYDVKM.

The J gene is TRBJ2-2, the V gene TRBV24-1, with TRBD2 as a possible D gene (5 bases). The CDR3 is made up of 15 amino acids. Trimming cost V 5 bases and J 1 base, with 10 bases left between them. Germline V gene lookup returns CDR1 KGHDR and CDR2 SFDVKD. CDR3 sequence reads: CATSGRTGNTGELFF. The CDR3, as DNA: TGTGCCACCAGTGGGAGGACGGGGAACACCGGGGAGCTGTTTTTT.

This clonotype was observed many times. The rearrangement uses TRBV20-1 and TRBJ2-5, with 8 bases lining up with TRBD1. This CDR3 is 16 amino acids long. J lost 2 bases, V lost 1 base, and 9 bases had no gene match. CDR1 is DFQATT and CDR2 is SNEGSKA in the germline V gene (reference sequence). The CDR3 sequence is CSARAWGQVTQETQYF. The CDR3 DNA follows: TGCAGTGCTAGAGCTTGGGGACAGGTTACTCAAGAGACCCAGTACTTC.

There are many counts of this clonotype. This chain links TRBV20-1 with TRBJ1-1; D is unclear. Per germline, CDR1 DFQATT and CDR2 SNEGSKA (reference sequence). Trimming removed 3 bases from V and 3 bases from J, with 17 bases in between. This CDR3 contains 15 residues. As DNA, the CDR3 is TGCAGTGCTAGGACTATAGGGTCTTCGGACACTGAAGCTTTCTTT. Protein: CSARTIGSSDTEAFF.

This clonotype was picked up many times. V and J are TRBV5-1 and TRBJ2-1; D is unresolved. The CDR3 extends over 15 amino acids. Germline V lookup: CDR1 SGHRS, CDR2 YFSETQ. V was pared by 3 bases and J by 3 bases, with 13 bases between. CDR3 protein: CASSSSSDFYNEQFF. Here the CDR3 DNA reads TGCGCCAGCAGCTCCTCTTCTGATTTCTACAATGAGCAGTTCTTC.

The V and J genes are TRBV11-1 and TRBJ1-3; D possibly corresponds to TRBD1 (5 bases). The CDR3 is made up of 18 amino acids. Trimming removed 5 bases at V and 4 bases at J, with 24 bases between. Germline-derived CDR1 and CDR2 are SGHAT and FQDESV (reference sequence). As DNA, the CDR3 is TGTGCCAGCAGCCTCACCGACCCGGGAACGACAGCGGGAAACACCATATATTTT. Protein product: CASSLTDPGTTAGNTIYF.

This clonotype was counted many times. The gene calls are TRBV25-1 and TRBJ1-6; D gene uncertain. V was pared by 3 bases and J by 9 bases, with 6 bases between. The CDR3 runs to 12 residues. Germline loops: CDR1 MGHDK, CDR2 SYGVNS. CDR3 sequence: CASSEYVSPLHF. CDR3 in DNA: TGTGCCAGCAGTGAGTACGTTTCACCCCTCCACTTT.